The rows below give T cell receptor beta chains drawn from one sample of a study of T cell responses to AZD1222 COVID-19 vaccine. Here immunoSEQ multiplex PCR was the method, and the copy in TCRdb shows in-frame clones only, minus some. The table lists about 140,000 clones, 85% to 90% of them singletons. Material: peripheral blood, obtained on day 0 of AZD1222 vaccination. These receptors came from an adult in good health. Both conserved end residues are part of each CDR3. Fields, in order: V gene, CDR3 protein.

TRBV13 CASSFNSGANVLTF
TRBV6-2/TRBV6-3 CASSYEWGIVGNQPQHF
TRBV7-9 CASSPGQGADTEAFF
TRBV7-8 CASSNQRRPRDSSNEKLFF
TRBV5-4 CASSLKREKRSGELFF
TRBV7-2 CADRKAGGSGEQFF
TRBV7-9 CASSSGDRVGAEAFF
TRBV30 CASRISGYGYTF
TRBV6-5 CASSSGFTTEAFF
TRBV30 CAWSVGSVGELFF
TRBV28 CASSHPQSVGYTF
TRBV19 CASSPSTGSRNQPQHF
TRBV19 CASRGGDYGYTF
TRBV24-1 CATSDPGTANADTQYF
TRBV27 CASSLSGSVTGEQFF
TRBV30 CAWSLRDTQYF
TRBV13 CASSSTGTYLAYNEQFF
TRBV24-1 CATSDFLPTGGTGELFF
TRBV7-3 CASSPGLPNTEAFF
TRBV7-2 CASSQTAKGLYNEQFF
TRBV6-6 CASSPPGTSGLSPNTGELFF
TRBV10-3 CAISTGANNSPLHF
TRBV6-2/TRBV6-3 CASSPRASSQETQYF
TRBV11-3 CASSLGEKQYF
TRBV19 CASSIQRALHSGNTIYF
TRBV9 CASSVDGGITYNEQFF
TRBV5-6 CASSLARDRAVGANVLTF
TRBV10-3 CATADNEGYTF
TRBV5-4 CASSLDLKGYGYTF
TRBV4-2 CASSQDTENSPLHF
TRBV24-1 CATSDSRTGGFGYTF
TRBV4-3 CASSQSGRAGDYEQYF
TRBV9 CASSGTSGLNEQFF
TRBV19 CASSLPDRGAGNTIYF
TRBV18 CASSPGLAGDFLSTDTQYF
TRBV29-1 CSVVLAGVTGEQFF
TRBV14 CASSHVAGRTNEKLFF
TRBV5-8 CASNKGQPTNEKLFF
TRBV9 CASSPAGRARLWDEQFF
TRBV6-1 CASSENTQGFQPQHF
TRBV9 CASSVDSDGPNEKLFF
TRBV3-1/TRBV3-2 CASSPGTSYYEQYF
TRBV6-5 CASSYSRGEQYF
TRBV29-1 CSVGLAGPQETQYF
TRBV28 CASSRKGDRGRLSPNSPLHF
TRBV7-7 CASSPDRVGKTQYF
TRBV6-4 CASWEDRQETQYF
TRBV19 CASSIDRGGGRGNEQFF
TRBV7-9 CASSYLAVENDEQYF
TRBV6-5 CASSPTPRTWELFF
TRBV7-9 CASSLFRDRAHEQYF
TRBV28 CASSLDRTEAFF
TRBV11-2 CASSSGLAGVLSKETQYF